The next 32 T cell receptor beta chains were all read from a single sample in a study of CXCR3-negative and CXCR3-positive naive CD8 T cells. Researchers prepared the TRB cDNA libraries using 5' RACE with UMI labels. Reprocessing the 5' RACE reads, TCRdb reports a single entry for every CDR3 protein and omits DNA. The sample has over 100,000 distinct CDR3 sequences. Overall study results and limits: Against CXCR3-negative naive cells, CXCR3-positive naive cells showed more hydrophobic TRB CDR3s.

These receptors lack a known antigen. Material: naive CXCR3+ CD8+ T cells from blood. Subset defined: CD45RO-CCR7+CD27+CD95- naive CD8+ T cells expressing CXCR3 (TNR3+). The receptor set was obtained from a human donor in good health. Some clones in this sample may be carry-over from other donors' samples.

V and J are TRBV19 and TRBJ2-7; TCRdb's D call, TRBD2, is unchecked because there is no DNA. Germline CDR1 and CDR2: LNHDA and SQIVND (reference sequence). CDR3 length: 14 residues. CDR3 sequence: CASSWDSSPREQYF.

The V and J genes are TRBV7-9 and TRBJ1-5. Looked up from germline, CDR1 is SEHNR and CDR2 is FQNEAQ (reference sequence). The CDR3 consists of 13 residues. The CDR3 sequence: CASSLAVGQPQHF. The full variable domain, its missing parts supplied by reference TRBV7-9 and TRBJ1-5, is DTGVSQNPRHKITKRGQNVTFRCDPISEHNRLYWYRQTLGQGPEFLTYFQNEAQLEKSRLLSDRFSAERPKGSFSTLEIQRTEQGDSAMYLCASSLAVGQPQHFGDGTRLSIL.

This chain uses TRBV5-1 with TRBJ2-1. This CDR3 is built from 11 residues. Germline values: CDR1 SGHRS, CDR2 YFSETQ. This chain's CDR3 is CASIDPNEQFF.

This chain uses TRBV5-8 with TRBJ2-5. The CDR3 is 13 residues long. CDR1 is SGHTS and CDR2 is YDEGEE in the germline V gene. This CDR3 reads CASSLAVQETQYF.

The V call is TRBV4-3, the J call TRBJ2-3. Germline values: CDR1 LGHNA, CDR2 YSLEER. The CDR3 totals 16 residues. CDR3 loop: CASSQDAPGSTDTQYF.

This chain links TRBV7-3 with TRBJ2-3; TCRdb returns TRBD1, unconfirmable since there is no DNA. This CDR3 comprises 16 residues. CDR1 and CDR2 (germline): SGHTA, FQGTGA. The CDR3 sequence: CASSLTGGPSTDTQYF.

The chain couples TRBV28 to TRBJ1-6; no DNA is available, so the TRBD1 call from TCRdb remains unchecked. The CDR3 length is 16 residues. The V gene's germline CDR1 is MDHEN and CDR2 SYDVKM. CDR3 sequence: CASSLIRDRDNSPLHF.

The rearrangement uses TRBV29-1 and TRBJ1-2; with no DNA, the TCRdb D assignment of TRBD1 cannot be verified. Germline V lookup: CDR1 SQVTM, CDR2 ANQGSEA. The length of the CDR3 is 13 residues. CDR3 protein: CSAWDGTNYGYTF.

This chain joins TRBV28 and TRBJ2-3; the D gene TCRdb calls, TRBD1, cannot be checked with no DNA. The CDR3 has 13 amino acids. Germline V gene lookup returns CDR1 MDHEN and CDR2 SYDVKM. CDR3 region: CASSWTGADTQYF.

The V call is TRBV7-6, the J call TRBJ1-5; TCRdb selects TRBD1, and the lack of DNA leaves this call unchecked. CDR3 length equals 16 residues. Germline CDR1 is SGHVS and CDR2 is FNYEAQ. The CDR3 here is CASSAPLDRENQPQHF.

J is TRBJ1-1 and V is TRBV18. The CDR3 loop spans 16 amino acids. CDR1 and CDR2 (germline): KGHSH, LQKENI. The chain's CDR3 is CASSRGTGYMNTEAFF. Combining the CDR3 with reference TRBV18 and TRBJ1-1 gives the whole variable domain NAGVMQNPRHLVRRRGQEARLRCSPMKGHSHVYWYRQLPEEGLKFMVYLQKENIIDESGMPKERFSAEFPKEGPSILRIQQVVRGDSAAYFCASSRGTGYMNTEAFFGQGTRLTVV.

The J gene is TRBJ2-2, the V gene TRBV4-2; the TCRdb call, TRBD1, lacks DNA for checking. The CDR3 contains 15 residues. CDR1 and CDR2 (germline): LGHNA, YNFKEQ. The CDR3 spells CASSHPPGGAGELFF.

The chain is built from TRBV28 and TRBJ1-1; TCRdb lists TRBD1, though no DNA is available to test this call. Germline V gene data show CDR1 as MDHEN and CDR2 as SYDVKM. CDR3 length: 14 amino acids. CDR3 protein: CADAGPGSDTEAFF.

This chain uses TRBV5-5 with TRBJ2-7. The V gene's germline CDR1 is SGHKS and CDR2 YYEKEE (reference sequence). This CDR3 comprises 12 residues. The CDR3 is CASSSFTYEQYF.

The genes are TRBV7-8 and TRBJ2-5; TCRdb proposes TRBD1, but this gene call is untestable without DNA. The length of the CDR3 is 14 residues. Germline CDR1 is SGHVS and CDR2 is FQNEAQ. The CDR3 is CASEGTGGWETQYF.

The chain employs TRBV6-5 and TRBJ2-3; the D call from TCRdb, TRBD1, cannot be confirmed without DNA. The CDR3 has 18 amino acids. Germline V gene data show CDR1 as MNHEY and CDR2 as SVGAGI. CDR3 sequence: CASHNPWVPTGLTDTQYF.

This chain joins TRBV7-9 and TRBJ2-3; lacking DNA, the TRBD2 call made by TCRdb goes unchecked. The V gene's germline CDR1 is SEHNR and CDR2 FQNEAQ (reference sequence). The CDR3 spans 17 residues. The CDR3 region is CASSSGLAGEITDTQYF.

The rearrangement links TRBV27 to TRBJ2-6. This CDR3 is built from 14 residues. Germline CDR1 and CDR2: MNHEY and SMNVEV (reference sequence). CDR3 protein: CASSLVSGANVLTF.

J is TRBJ2-7 and V is TRBV28. The CDR3 is 14 residues long. In germline, CDR1 is MDHEN, CDR2 SYDVKM. The CDR3 spells CASSFSRGSYEQYF.

This chain links TRBV6-5 with TRBJ2-7; no DNA is available, so the TRBD1 call from TCRdb remains unchecked. Germline V gene lookup returns CDR1 MNHEY and CDR2 SVGAGI. The CDR3 extends over 14 amino acids. The chain's CDR3 is CASSPDRASYEQYF.

The chain joins TRBV24-1 to TRBJ2-5. The CDR3 runs to 14 residues. Germline CDR1 and CDR2: KGHDR and SFDVKD. CDR3 residues: CATSESNGQETQYF.

This chain connects TRBV11-2 to TRBJ2-1; the TCRdb D gene call, TRBD1, has no DNA to confirm it. The CDR3 extends over 14 amino acids. The germline CDR1 and CDR2 sequences are SGHAT and FQNNGV. CDR3: CASWTGGPYNEQFF.

The gene calls are TRBV14 and TRBJ2-5; the D call of TRBD1 rests on TCRdb alone, since no DNA is present to check it. CDR3 length: 11 residues. The germline CDR1 and CDR2 sequences are SGHDN and FVKESK. The CDR3 region is CAISGGAAQYF.

This chain connects TRBV29-1 to TRBJ1-1. The length of the CDR3 is 11 residues. The germline V gene encodes CDR1 SQVTM and CDR2 ANQGSEA. CDR3: CSVPTETEAFF. Full variable domain (missing parts from reference TRBV29-1 and TRBJ1-1): SAVISQKPSRDICQRGTSLTIQCQVDSQVTMMFWYRQQPGQSLTLIATANQGSEATYESGFVIDKFPISRPNLTFSTLTVSNMSPEDSSIYLCSVPTETEAFFGQGTRLTVV.

Here the CDR3 reads CASMSGRNQPQHF. This sequence joins TRBV19 and TRBJ1-5. The CDR3 runs to 13 residues. Germline CDR1 LNHDA, CDR2 SQIVND (reference sequence).

The V call is TRBV7-9, the J call TRBJ1-2; the TCRdb call, TRBD1, lacks DNA for checking. This CDR3 has 14 amino acids. Germline V gives CDR1 SEHNR, CDR2 FQNEAQ (reference sequence). The CDR3 reads CASISAGAADGYTF.

The chain employs TRBV12-3 or TRBV12-4 and TRBJ2-7. The CDR3 is 14 amino acids. The CDR3 loop reads CASSPAGTFYEQYF.

The V gene is TRBV4-1, the J gene TRBJ1-6; checking the TCRdb D call of TRBD1 is not possible without DNA. CDR1 is MGHRA and CDR2 is YSYEKL in the germline V gene. The CDR3 has 15 residues. CDR3 protein: CASSQDSGAYSPLHF.

The chain couples TRBV19 to TRBJ2-1. This CDR3 has 16 residues. CDR1 is LNHDA, CDR2 SQIVND, per germline (reference sequence). The CDR3 sequence is CASSMDIGSSYNEQFF.

V and J are TRBV7-2 and TRBJ2-5; the TCRdb D gene call, TRBD1, has no DNA to confirm it. The CDR3 totals 13 residues. Germline CDR1 reads SGHTA; CDR2 reads FQGNSA. The CDR3 spells CASSLRGGETQYF. Full variable domain (missing parts from reference TRBV7-2 and TRBJ2-5): GAGVSQSPSNKVTEKGKDVELRCDPISGHTALYWYRQSLGQGLEFLIYFQGNSAPDKSGLPSDRFSAERTGGSVSTLTIQRTQQEDSAVYLCASSLRGGETQYFGPGTRLLVL.

The chain recombines TRBV27 with TRBJ2-7; the D gene TCRdb calls, TRBD2, cannot be checked with no DNA. The CDR3 length is 13 residues. CDR1 is MNHEY, CDR2 SMNVEV, per germline (reference sequence). The CDR3 loop is CASSLIAGYEQYF.

The chain combines TRBV15 with TRBJ1-5. The CDR3 extends over 16 amino acids. Germline lookup yields CDR1 LNHNV and CDR2 YYDKDF (reference sequence). The chain's CDR3 is CATTQEDPSGNQPQHF.